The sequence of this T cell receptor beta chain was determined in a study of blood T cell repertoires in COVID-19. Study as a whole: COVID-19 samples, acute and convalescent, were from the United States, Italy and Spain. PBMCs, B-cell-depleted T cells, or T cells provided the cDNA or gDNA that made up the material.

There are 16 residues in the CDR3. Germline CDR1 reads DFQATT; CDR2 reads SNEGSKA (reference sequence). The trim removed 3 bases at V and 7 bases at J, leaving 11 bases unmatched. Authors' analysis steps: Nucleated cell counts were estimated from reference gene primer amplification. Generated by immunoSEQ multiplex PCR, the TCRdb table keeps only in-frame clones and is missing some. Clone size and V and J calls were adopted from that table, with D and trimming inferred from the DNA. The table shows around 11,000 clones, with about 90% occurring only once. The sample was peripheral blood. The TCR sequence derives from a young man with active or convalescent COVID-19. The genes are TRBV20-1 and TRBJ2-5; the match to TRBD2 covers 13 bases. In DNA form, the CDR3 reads TGCAGTGCTAGTCGACTAGCGGGGGGACCTTTTGGGACCCAGTACTTC. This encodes CSASRLAGGPFGTQYF.